The 23 T cell receptor beta chains in this list originate from one sample, sequenced in a study of blood T cell repertoires in COVID-19. This table comes from immunoSEQ multiplex PCR, and its TCRdb copy is limited to in-frame clones, with some not included. Counted here are 90,000 or so clones, roughly 87% occurring once; the ten biggest clones make up roughly 4%. Input material: peripheral blood. The receptors were sampled from a man aged 55 to 70 with acute or convalescent COVID-19.

Only a few counts were recorded for this clone. Distinct nucleotide sequences in the sample also encode this CDR3. V is TRBV7-3 and J is TRBJ2-3; D is ambiguous. The CDR3 sequence is 14 residues long. Per the germline V gene, CDR1 is SGHTA and CDR2 is FQGTGA. V was shortened by 1 base and J by 6 bases, with 11 bases between the two germline ends. CDR3 bases: TGTGCCAGCAGCTTAAATCTGGGCGCGGATACGCAGTATTTT. Its protein is CASSLNLGADTQYF.

The CDR3 spells CASSISWRLLAKNIQYF. CDR3 nucleotide sequence: TGTGCCAGTAGTATTAGCTGGCGGCTTCTAGCCAAAAACATTCAGTACTTC. The rearrangement joins TRBV19 to TRBJ2-4; D not certain. Germline values: CDR1 LNHDA, CDR2 SQIVND (reference sequence). The CDR3 spans 17 residues. The V gene lost 3 bases and the J gene lost 0 bases, with 15 bases spanning the gap.

The V call is TRBV5-5, the J call TRBJ1-4; D uncertain. Germline CDR1 and CDR2: SGHKS and YYEKEE (reference sequence). CDR3 size: 15 residues. The V end lost 7 bases, the J end lost 0 bases, and 13 bases lay between the germline ends. DNA of the CDR3: TGTGCCAGCGGCGGGTACTATTCAACTAATGAAAAACTGTTTTTT. It codes for CASGGYYSTNEKLFF.

The rearrangement uses TRBV5-1 and TRBJ1-1; D gene unclear. The CDR3 spans 13 residues. Germline CDR1 is SGHRS and CDR2 is YFSETQ. Trimming shortened V by 1 base and J by 0 bases, and 4 bases separated the two germline ends. CDR3 loop: CASSLSMNTEAFF. CDR3 nucleotide sequence: TGCGCCAGCAGCTTGAGCATGAACACTGAAGCTTTCTTT.

This clone has only a few counts. The chain links TRBV7-8 to TRBJ2-5; the match to TRBD1 covers 9 bases. There are 16 residues in the CDR3. V dropped 3 bases and J dropped 5; count of bases not matched to a gene: 10. The V gene's germline CDR1 is SGHVS and CDR2 FQNEAQ. The CDR3 protein is CASSFIPQGAKETQYF. The CDR3 DNA sequence: TGTGCCAGCAGCTTCATACCACAGGGGGCGAAGGAGACCCAGTACTTC.

The CDR3 region has the DNA TGCGCCAGCAGTAGGAGGAGCGGGACTACAACGAACATGACCGGGGAGCTGTTTTTT. Amino acid sequence: CASSRRSGTTTNMTGELFF. J is TRBJ2-2 and V is TRBV5-1; 7 bases match TRBD2. The junction had 21 bases not matched to a gene; V was cut back by 5 bases and J by 5 bases. The CDR3 has 19 amino acids. In germline, CDR1 is SGHRS, CDR2 YFSETQ.

The rearrangement uses TRBV19 and TRBJ1-2; D may be TRBD1 (5 bases). Germline CDR1 and CDR2: LNHDA and SQIVND (reference sequence). This CDR3 spans 14 amino acids. Trimming stripped 7 bases from V and 4 bases from J, with 16 bases between. The chain's CDR3 is CASMTIVGGYGYTF. CDR3 sequence (DNA): TGTGCCAGTATGACGATTGTCGGGGGCTATGGCTACACCTTC.

The J gene is TRBJ2-7, the V gene TRBV6-4; 8 positions match TRBD1. Germline assignment: CDR1 MRHNA and CDR2 SNTAGT. This CDR3 contains 15 residues. V shed 4 bases, J shed 0 bases, and the junction held 5 bases outside the gene matches. The CDR3 DNA reads TGTGCCAGCAGTGTTCGGGACAGGAACTCCTACGAGCAGTACTTC. Translation gives CASSVRDRNSYEQYF.

V is TRBV19 and J is TRBJ2-7, with D possibly TRBD2 on 6 matching bases. V was trimmed by 6 bases and J by 1 base, leaving 13 bases between them. The CDR3 length is 14 residues. CDR1 is LNHDA and CDR2 is SQIVND in the germline V gene (reference sequence). The CDR3 spells CASREAGLSYEQYF. CDR3 coding DNA: TGTGCCAGTAGGGAGGCGGGACTGTCCTACGAGCAGTACTTC.

This clone has just one count. The CDR3 DNA follows: TGCGCCAGCAGCCTGCCCGTGGCAGGGGCCACATCGGGCGAAAAACTGTTTTTT. It yields the protein CASSLPVAGATSGEKLFF. The chain has TRBV5-1 and TRBJ1-4; possibly TRBD1 for D (6 bases). V was cut by 4 bases and J by 8 bases, with 27 bases left in between. The CDR3 runs 18 residues. Per germline, CDR1 SGHRS and CDR2 YFSETQ.

The gene calls are TRBV29-1 and TRBJ1-1; 8 positions agree with TRBD1. V lost 5 bases and J lost 7; bases outside the gene matches: 6. The CDR3 extends over 12 amino acids. Looked up from germline, CDR1 is SQVTM and CDR2 is ANQGSEA. This CDR3 reads CSVSWTGSEAFF. The CDR3 DNA reads TGCAGCGTTTCTTGGACAGGGAGTGAAGCTTTCTTT.

V and J are TRBV16 and TRBJ1-1; D perhaps matches TRBD1 (5 bases). The CDR3 consists of 11 residues. V was clipped by 4 bases and J by 7 bases, with 7 bases between them. Germline CDR1 and CDR2: KGHSY and FQNENV. In DNA form, the CDR3 reads TGTGCCAGCAGCCGACAGATTGAAGCTTTCTTT. Its protein product is CASSRQIEAFF.

CDR3 nucleotide sequence: TGTGCCAGTAGTGTAGCGGGGGGCCCCACAGATACGCAGTATTTT. Translating gives CASSVAGGPTDTQYF. The chain is built from TRBV19 and TRBJ2-3; 10 nucleotides match TRBD2. The CDR3 runs 15 residues. Trimming cost V 5 bases and J 2 bases; bases outside gene matches: 4. Germline CDR1 is LNHDA and CDR2 is SQIVND (reference sequence).

V gene TRBV5-1 combines with J gene TRBJ1-1; 8 bases agree with TRBD1. The CDR3 runs 17 residues. Germline V gene lookup returns CDR1 SGHRS and CDR2 YFSETQ. V shed 0 bases and J 0 bases; nucleotides not matched to a gene: 7. The CDR3 DNA reads TGCGCCAGCAGCTTGGCTTTGGACAGGGTGCTGAACACTGAAGCTTTCTTT. Residues: CASSLALDRVLNTEAFF.

The chain couples TRBV7-2 to TRBJ2-1; TRBD1 matches 7 bases. The J segment lost 2 bases and the V segment lost 0 bases, leaving 7 bases of the junction unmatched. This CDR3 comprises 17 residues. The germline V gene encodes CDR1 SGHTA and CDR2 FQGNSA. The CDR3 loop is CASSLARSGGPYNEQFF. The CDR3 nucleotides read TGTGCCAGCAGCTTAGCCAGATCAGGGGGTCCCTACAATGAGCAGTTCTTC.

The chain combines TRBV9 with TRBJ2-1; TRBD2 matches 8 bases. The CDR3 covers 13 residues. Trimming removed 3 bases from V and 4 bases from J; junction bases left unmatched: 0. Germline V CDR1 and CDR2: SGDLS, YYNGEE. This chain's CDR3 is CASSAGGYNEQFF. As DNA, the CDR3 is TGTGCCAGCAGCGCGGGAGGGTACAATGAGCAGTTCTTC.

The chain is built from TRBV7-6 and TRBJ2-7, with 8 bases that match TRBD1. The ends lost 0 bases at V and 3 bases at J; junction bases unmatched: 7. The CDR3 covers 16 residues. Germline lookup yields CDR1 SGHVS and CDR2 FNYEAQ. The CDR3 coding sequence is TGTGCCAGCAGCTTAGCCGAGTCAGGGGGCCGCTACGAGCAGTACTTC. The encoded protein is CASSLAESGGRYEQYF.

This clone appeared a few times. The rearrangement uses TRBV6-5 and TRBJ1-1; D is unclear. Germline-derived CDR1 and CDR2 are MNHEY and SVGAGI. V was pared by 7 bases and J by 4 bases, with 16 bases between. This CDR3 has 14 residues. CDR3 coding DNA: TGTGCCAGCAAAAAAAAAGCGGGGAGCACTGAAGCTTTCTTT. Protein product: CASKKKAGSTEAFF.

The rearrangement joins TRBV7-8 to TRBJ2-3; 11 positions agree with TRBD2. From germline, CDR1 is SGHVS and CDR2 FQNEAQ. The junction had 23 bases not matched to a gene; V was cut back by 4 bases and J by 8 bases. CDR3 length: 20 residues. The CDR3 DNA follows: TGTGCCAGCAGCTCAAAGGTGGTAGCGGGGGGGCTGCCGGTTGACGGTACGCAGTATTTT. Translated: CASSSKVVAGGLPVDGTQYF.

CDR3 protein: CASSQGGRGGRDTQYF. The CDR3 coding sequence is TGTGCCAGCAGCCAAGGTGGGCGGGGGGGCCGAGATACGCAGTATTTT. The chain is built from TRBV3-1 (or the pseudogene TRBV3-2) and TRBJ2-3; 9 nucleotides align to TRBD2. Germline CDR1 is LGHDT and CDR2 is YNNKEL (reference sequence). The CDR3 extends over 16 amino acids. V gave up 1 base and J gave up 5 bases; unmatched junction bases: 7.

The V gene is TRBV7-2, the J gene TRBJ1-2; 9 bases fit TRBD1. This CDR3 has 15 residues. V was pared by 0 bases and J by 7 bases, with 6 bases of the junction left unmatched. Germline V lookup: CDR1 SGHTA, CDR2 FQGNSA. The CDR3 reads CASSLAWGQGFGYTF. The DNA for the CDR3 is TGTGCCAGCAGCTTAGCGTGGGGACAGGGTTTTGGCTACACCTTC. Using reference TRBV7-2 and TRBJ1-2 for the parts outside the CDR3, the full variable domain is GAGVSQSPSNKVTEKGKDVELRCDPISGHTALYWYRQSLGQGLEFLIYFQGNSAPDKSGLPSDRFSAERTGGSVSTLTIQRTQQEDSAVYLCASSLAWGQGFGYTFGSGTRLTVV.

The chain uses TRBV3-1 (or the pseudogene TRBV3-2) and TRBJ2-1; 10 bases line up with TRBD2. V trimming: 8 bases; J trimming: 4 bases; junction bases outside the gene matches: 8. Germline CDR1 is LGHDT and CDR2 is YNNKEL (reference sequence). The length of the CDR3 is 15 residues. The CDR3 region is CASAELAGVYNEQFF. CDR3 sequence (DNA): TGTGCCAGCGCCGAGCTAGCGGGAGTATACAATGAGCAGTTCTTC.

The chain recombines TRBV5-1 with TRBJ2-1; 9 positions match TRBD2. Germline CDR1 and CDR2: SGHRS and YFSETQ. Trimming removed 3 bases from V and 5 bases from J; junction bases left unmatched: 6. CDR3 size: 15 residues. The CDR3 reads CASSSPLAGNNEQFF. The CDR3 coding sequence is TGCGCCAGCAGCTCCCCGCTAGCGGGAAACAATGAGCAGTTCTTC.